This passage covers 29 T cell receptor beta chains from one sample sequenced in a study of shared clonotypes between healthy human individuals. Assay: immunoSEQ multiplex PCR; the TCRdb copy retains only in-frame clones and omits some. The data contain millions of clones, roughly 94% of them seen just once; the ten biggest clones take up 0.1% to 0.15%. Sequences were obtained from naive CD4+ T cells sorted from blood. Subset meaning: CD45RA+ positively selected. The receptors here all came from a young man in good health.

The chain recombines TRBV10-3 with TRBJ2-5, with D tentatively TRBD1 (6 bases). The germline V gene has CDR1 ENHRY and CDR2 SYGVKD. Trimming stripped 3 bases from V and 5 bases from J, with 19 bases between. The CDR3 runs 16 residues. CDR3 coding DNA: TGTGCCATCAGTGACGTCATCAGACAGGCCCAGGAGACCCAGTACTTC. Protein: CAISDVIRQAQETQYF.

The CDR3 loop reads CASSWGLDYGYTF. The DNA for the CDR3 is TGTGCCAGCAGCTGGGGACTTGACTATGGCTACACCTTC. The rearrangement uses TRBV7-8 and TRBJ1-2; tentatively, D is TRBD1 (5 bases). CDR1 is SGHVS, CDR2 FQNEAQ, per germline. Trimming stripped 4 bases from V and 3 bases from J, with 9 bases between. The CDR3 consists of 13 residues. The whole variable domain, filled in from reference TRBV7-8 and TRBJ1-2, reads GAGVSQSPRYKVAKRGQDVALRCDPISGHVSLFWYQQALGQGPEFLTYFQNEAQLDKSGLPSDRFFAERPEGSVSTLKIQRTQQEDSAVYLCASSWGLDYGYTFGSGTRLTVV.

V usage is TRBV6-1 and J usage is TRBJ2-3, with TRBD1 matching over 7 bases. V trimming: 5 bases; J trimming: 6 bases; junction bases outside the gene matches: 2. CDR3 length: 12 residues. Looked up from germline, CDR1 is MNHNS and CDR2 is SASEGT. The CDR3: CASSIQGDTQYF. The CDR3, as DNA: TGTGCCAGCAGTATACAGGGGGATACGCAGTATTTT.

About this clone itself: Other DNA sequences of this sample code for an identical CDR3. This chain connects TRBV5-1 to TRBJ1-6; possibly TRBD1 for D (6 bases). The CDR3 length is 15 residues. Trimming pared 0 bases from V and 7 bases from J, leaving 11 bases between. The germline V gene encodes CDR1 SGHRS and CDR2 YFSETQ. DNA of the CDR3: TGCGCCAGCAGCTTGGAAGGTCAGGGGAATTCACCCCTCCACTTT. Translating it yields CASSLEGQGNSPLHF.

For the CDR3, the DNA is TGTGCCAGCACCCTACAGGGGGTTGAAGCTTTCTTT. Translation gives CASTLQGVEAFF. The V and J genes are TRBV28 and TRBJ1-1, with 8 positions matching TRBD1. The trim removed 7 bases at V and 7 bases at J, leaving 5 bases unmatched. This CDR3 is 12 amino acids long. Germline CDR1 MDHEN, CDR2 SYDVKM.

The chain combines TRBV7-2 with TRBJ2-2; D ambiguous. This CDR3 comprises 13 residues. V was cut by 5 bases and J by 3 bases, with 7 bases left in between. Germline loops: CDR1 SGHTA, CDR2 FQGNSA. CDR3 in DNA: TGTGCCAGCAGCATAACATACACCGGGGAGCTGTTTTTT. Translation gives CASSITYTGELFF. Complete variable domain (other parts from reference TRBV7-2 and TRBJ2-2): GAGVSQSPSNKVTEKGKDVELRCDPISGHTALYWYRQSLGQGLEFLIYFQGNSAPDKSGLPSDRFSAERTGGSVSTLTIQRTQQEDSAVYLCASSITYTGELFFGEGSRLTVL.

The chain employs TRBV7-9 and TRBJ2-7; the match to TRBD1 covers 9 bases. Germline trimming cut 5 bases from V and 6 bases from J; bases unmatched to any gene: 11. The CDR3 extends over 15 amino acids. The germline V gene encodes CDR1 SEHNR and CDR2 FQNEAQ (reference sequence). DNA of the CDR3: TGTGCCAGCAGCCCCTCTGGGACAGGGTTGGGCGAGCAGTACTTC. Translated, it gives CASSPSGTGLGEQYF.

The gene calls are TRBV6-6 and TRBJ1-5, with D possibly being TRBD1 (5 bases). The V and J ends lost 4 bases and 3 bases respectively, with 16 bases between them. Per germline, CDR1 MNHNY and CDR2 SVGAGI (reference sequence). The CDR3 spans 16 residues. The CDR3 coding sequence is TGTGCCAGCAGTTCCCCGGCAGGGCGCTACAATCAGCCCCAGCATTTT. This sequence encodes CASSSPAGRYNQPQHF.

The chain recombines TRBV5-8 with TRBJ1-2; D is unresolved. Trimming left V 6 bases short and J 8 bases short, with 14 bases between. The CDR3 extends over 12 amino acids. CDR1 and CDR2 (germline): SGHTS, YDEGEE. The CDR3 bases are TGTGCCAGCAACGAAATCAAGAGCGGCTACACCTTC. It yields the protein CASNEIKSGYTF.

In DNA, the CDR3 is TGCGCCAGCAGCCCGGGACGACGATTTGGCACAGATACGCAGTATTTT. Encoded protein: CASSPGRRFGTDTQYF. The rearrangement uses TRBV5-1 and TRBJ2-3; D assignment may be TRBD1 or TRBD2 (5 bases each). The V end was cut by 4 bases, the J end by 1 base, with 16 bases between. The germline V gene encodes CDR1 SGHRS and CDR2 YFSETQ. The CDR3 totals 16 residues.

A remark on this clone: Other DNA sequences in the same sample also yield this CDR3. The chain uses TRBV28 and TRBJ2-1; D may be TRBD1 (6 bases). Trimming removed 4 bases at V and 4 bases at J, with 8 bases between. The V gene's germline CDR1 is MDHEN and CDR2 SYDVKM. The CDR3 is 13 residues long. The CDR3 nucleotides are TGTGCCAGCAGTTCGGACAGTTACAATGAGCAGTTCTTC. This gives the protein CASSSDSYNEQFF.

A single count supports this clone. This chain links TRBV19 with TRBJ2-3; D possibly uses TRBD1 or TRBD2 (6 bases each). CDR3 length equals 15 residues. From germline, CDR1 is LNHDA and CDR2 SQIVND (reference sequence). Deletions cut 7 bases from V and 0 bases from J, with 14 bases between. The CDR3 sequence is CASTIGGHSTDTQYF. The CDR3 bases are TGTGCCAGTACCATTGGGGGGCATAGCACAGATACGCAGTATTTT.

V gene TRBV30 combines with J gene TRBJ2-3; 7 positions match TRBD2. The CDR3 is 15 residues long. Germline V lookup: CDR1 GTSNPN, CDR2 SVGIG (reference sequence). V trimming: 0 bases; J trimming: 1 base; junction bases outside the gene matches: 4. CDR3 region: CAWSVGTSGTDTQYF. The CDR3 coding sequence is TGTGCCTGGAGTGTCGGCACTAGCGGCACAGATACGCAGTATTTT.

DNA for the CDR3: TGCGCCAGCAGCCAAGATTGGGACAGACAAGAGACCCAGTACTTC. This codes for CASSQDWDRQETQYF. This rearrangement joins TRBV4-3 to TRBJ2-5; 7 positions match TRBD1. This CDR3 is built from 15 residues. Germline trimming cut 0 bases from V and 2 bases from J; bases unmatched to any gene: 3. Per germline, CDR1 LGHNA and CDR2 YSLEER.

The chain recombines TRBV29-1 with TRBJ1-1; 10 bases are a match to TRBD1. J gave up 2 bases and V 5 bases, and 5 bases lay outside the gene matches. The CDR3 has 14 residues. Germline values: CDR1 SQVTM, CDR2 ANQGSEA. CDR3 sequence (DNA): TGCAGCGTTACCTTGACAGGGGGCAACACTGAAGCTTTCTTT. Its protein is CSVTLTGGNTEAFF.

The rearrangement links TRBV10-3 to TRBJ2-5; D is unclear. The length of the CDR3 is 11 residues. V lost 4 bases and J 5 bases, leaving 5 bases between the germline ends. Germline V gene lookup returns CDR1 ENHRY and CDR2 SYGVKD. The CDR3, as DNA: TGTGCCATCAGTGTTTCCGAGACCCAGTACTTC. Its translation: CAISVSETQYF.

This clone was recorded once. This chain links TRBV6-4 with TRBJ2-2; D gene ambiguous. CDR1 MRHNA and CDR2 SNTAGT come from the germline V gene. The CDR3 has 14 amino acids. The V and J ends lost 3 bases and 0 bases respectively, with 5 bases between them. The CDR3 bases are TGTGCCAGCAGTGAAGGTGCGAACACCGGGGAGCTGTTTTTT. Its protein is CASSEGANTGELFF.

The V and J genes are TRBV27 and TRBJ1-6; no clear D. Germline CDR1 is MNHEY and CDR2 is SMNVEV (reference sequence). The V end lost 3 bases, the J end lost 5 bases, and 8 bases lay between the germline ends. The CDR3 consists of 14 residues. CDR3 sequence (DNA): TGTGCCAGCAGTTTGCTCGACCATAATTCACCCCTCCACTTT. Translation gives CASSLLDHNSPLHF.

This chain uses TRBV6-1 with TRBJ2-7; TRBD1 matches at 11 bases. The CDR3 spans 17 residues. CDR1 is MNHNS, CDR2 SASEGT, per germline. The V and J ends lost 1 base and 0 bases, in that order; junction bases with no gene match: 5. CDR3 in DNA: TGTGCCAGCAGTGAAGTTGTCGGGACAGGGGGCTCCTACGAGCAGTACTTC. Its translation is CASSEVVGTGGSYEQYF.

The CDR3 is CASTQTSGKGGELFF. The CDR3 DNA sequence: TGCGCCAGCACCCAGACTAGCGGGAAGGGCGGGGAGCTGTTTTTT. The V call is TRBV4-3, the J call TRBJ2-2; 11 nucleotides align to TRBD2. The CDR3 is 15 amino acids. J lost 7 bases, V lost 7 bases, and 8 bases had no gene match. Germline CDR1 LGHNA, CDR2 YSLEER.

The chain couples TRBV11-2 to TRBJ2-5, with D possibly matching TRBD2 (7 bases). Trimming cost V 8 bases and J 4 bases, with 20 bases left between them. The CDR3 is 15 amino acids. The germline V gene encodes CDR1 SGHAT and CDR2 FQNNGV. CDR3 protein: CASLPPWGGGETQYF. In nucleotides, the CDR3 is TGTGCCAGCCTTCCACCATGGGGAGGGGGAGAGACCCAGTACTTC.

The rearrangement joins TRBV10-3 to TRBJ2-7, with a possible D match to TRBD1 (5 bases). The CDR3 is made up of 12 amino acids. Trimming left V 4 bases short and J 3 bases short, with 7 bases between. Germline V gene data show CDR1 as ENHRY and CDR2 as SYGVKD. The CDR3 loop reads CAISATGYEQYF. The CDR3 DNA follows: TGTGCCATCAGTGCTACAGGCTACGAGCAGTACTTC.

With respect to this clone: Distinct nucleotide sequences in the sample also encode this CDR3. V and J are TRBV6-1 and TRBJ2-5; D is uncertain. The V and J ends lost 4 bases and 1 base respectively, with 7 bases between them. The CDR3 runs 13 residues. Germline V gene sequence: CDR1 MNHNS, CDR2 SASEGT. The CDR3 region has the DNA TGTGCCAGCAGTGGGTCAGGCCAAGAGACCCAGTACTTC. Encoded protein: CASSGSGQETQYF.

The chain carries TRBV2 and TRBJ1-1, with a possible D match to TRBD1 (5 bases). Per germline, CDR1 SNHLY and CDR2 FYNNEI. Trimming removed 4 bases at V and 2 bases at J, with 8 bases between. The CDR3 is 13 amino acids. The CDR3 DNA reads TGTGCCAGCAGTGCCAGGGACAACACTGAAGCTTTCTTT. Translation: CASSARDNTEAFF. Based on the CDR3 plus reference TRBV2 and TRBJ1-1, the full variable domain is EPEVTQTPSHQVTQMGQEVILRCVPISNHLYFYWYRQILGQKVEFLVSFYNNEISEKSEIFDDQFSVERPDGSNFTLKIRSTKLEDSAMYFCASSARDNTEAFFGQGTRLTVV.

The rearrangement uses TRBV5-1 and TRBJ2-7, with 10 bases fitting TRBD1. Trimming removed 7 bases from V and 7 bases from J; junction bases left unmatched: 11. Germline CDR1 reads SGHRS; CDR2 reads YFSETQ. The CDR3 totals 14 residues. As DNA, the CDR3 is TGCGCCAGCTGCCGCGAGACAGGGGGCTGTGAGCAGTACTTC. Protein sequence: CASCRETGGCEQYF.

J is TRBJ2-3 and V is TRBV7-2; 12 bases are a match to TRBD2. V shed 1 base, J shed 4 bases, and the junction held 3 bases outside the gene matches. Germline V gene data show CDR1 as SGHTA and CDR2 as FQGNSA. The CDR3 covers 16 residues. CDR3 coding DNA: TGTGCCAGCAGCTTAGTCCTAGCGGGAGGGCCAGATACGCAGTATTTT. It encodes CASSLVLAGGPDTQYF.

The chain is built from TRBV4-2 and TRBJ1-1, with a possible D match to TRBD1 (5 bases). The CDR3 is 14 amino acids. Trimming shortened V by 4 bases and J by 4 bases, and 13 bases separated the two germline ends. From germline, CDR1 is LGHNA and CDR2 YNFKEQ. The CDR3 protein is CASSLLGQGTEAFF. The CDR3 bases are TGTGCCAGCAGCCTCTTGGGGCAGGGCACTGAAGCTTTCTTT.

The rearrangement joins TRBV6-1 to TRBJ2-2; the D is unclear. V shed 6 bases and J shed 0 bases, with 8 bases lying between them. The CDR3 has 14 residues. CDR1 is MNHNS, CDR2 SASEGT, per germline. CDR3 DNA: TGTGCCAGCAGGCCGGCCGCGAACACCGGGGAGCTGTTTTTT. Residues: CASRPAANTGELFF.

This chain joins TRBV4-1 and TRBJ1-1, with TRBD1 as a possible D gene (6 bases). Germline loops: CDR1 MGHRA, CDR2 YSYEKL. Trimming cost V 2 bases and J 2 bases, with 9 bases left between them. The CDR3 runs 14 residues. In nucleotides, the CDR3 is TGCGCCAGCAGCCAAATAGGGGGTAACACTGAAGCTTTCTTT. Protein sequence: CASSQIGGNTEAFF.